The source of this T cell receptor beta chain is a study of beta chain features in type 1 diabetes. Broader study findings: Significant though moderate, a shortening of TCRB CDR3s appeared in all four CD4+ subsets of Type 1 diabetes patients.

The CDR3 consists of 13 residues. V lost 1 base, J lost 0 bases, and 4 bases lay in between. Germline values: CDR1 SQVTM, CDR2 ANQGSEA. The investigators reverse transcribed all of the isolated RNA, so they sequenced expressed TCRB transcripts. Some clones are missing from TCRdb's copy, which holds only in-frame ones; the method was immunoSEQ multiplex PCR. Seen here are around 690,000 clones, over 10% observed once, and the top ten hold 0.09% to 0.15%. The table lists this clone with a few counts. Its cognate antigen is unknown. This clonotype was obtained from a man aged 25-45 years with type 1 diabetes. The rearrangement links TRBV29-1 to TRBJ1-3; no clear D. Sequenced material: naive CD4+ T cells from blood. CDR3 loop: CSVEVFSGNTIYF. For the CDR3, the DNA is TGCAGCGTTGAAGTTTTCTCTGGAAACACCATATATTTT.